These T cell receptor beta chains were read from a single sample in a study of blood T cells in healthy people across ages. TCRdb re-analysed the 5' RACE reads in MiXCR, keeping a single row per CDR3 protein. Altogether approximately 800,000 distinct CDR3 sequences are present, 25% being singletons, with the ten largest covering approximately 4%. This same sample was also part of a study on T cells of mothers and their children.

The sample comprised blood. The receptors were sampled from a boy aged 5-17 years in good health. Both conserved end residues are trimmed from each CDR3. The order of the fields is J gene, V gene, D gene, clone size, CDR3 protein. A D gene is named only where the DNA matches it firmly. A row's size may be missing; if present it is once, few, many or a size class.

J: TRBJ2-5
V: TRBV6-5
D: -
size: -
CDR3: ASSSAGHATQY

J: TRBJ1-2
V: TRBV7-2
D: TRBD1
size: -
CDR3: ASSTGGWYGYT

J: TRBJ2-3
V: TRBV28
D: TRBD1
size: -
CDR3: ASSPPLGGFSDTQY

J: TRBJ1-1
V: TRBV14
D: TRBD1
size: -
CDR3: ASSRGSGGALWTEAF

J: TRBJ1-5
V: TRBV5-1
D: -
size: -
CDR3: ASSLGGAYSNQPQH

J: TRBJ2-7
V: TRBV28
D: -
size: -
CDR3: ASSARQGGFDNEQY

J: -
V: TRBV2
D: -
size: -
CDR3: ASRVDSNSYEQY

J: TRBJ1-2
V: TRBV6-2/TRBV6-3
D: TRBD1
size: -
CDR3: ASSRDRDLGYT

J: TRBJ2-7
V: TRBV12-3/TRBV12-4
D: TRBD2
size: -
CDR3: TSSSTTSGRLYEQY

J: -
V: TRBV14
D: -
size: few
CDR3: ASSRYGAHEQY

J: TRBJ1-5
V: TRBV6-6
D: -
size: -
CDR3: ASSYAGAQPQH

J: TRBJ2-5
V: TRBV14
D: TRBD2
size: few
CDR3: ASSQAGGPPQETQY

J: TRBJ2-7
V: TRBV7-2
D: -
size: few
CDR3: ASSIDRYNEQY

J: TRBJ2-7
V: TRBV7-9
D: TRBD1
size: many
CDR3: ASSLRDRPYEQY

J: TRBJ1-5
V: TRBV6-2/TRBV6-3
D: -
size: few
CDR3: ASRGGSETPVNQPQH

J: TRBJ2-3
V: TRBV9
D: -
size: few
CDR3: ASSVARGADTQY

J: TRBJ1-2
V: TRBV27
D: -
size: -
CDR3: ASTSRLGGGFDGYT

J: TRBJ2-3
V: TRBV5-1
D: -
size: -
CDR3: ASSSPSVGVMDTQY

J: TRBJ1-2
V: TRBV5-1
D: -
size: -
CDR3: ASSLDVANYGYT

J: TRBJ2-2
V: TRBV5-1
D: -
size: few
CDR3: ASSSLSPANTGELF

J: TRBJ2-1
V: TRBV29-1
D: TRBD2
size: few
CDR3: SVNGLAGDYSYNEQF

J: TRBJ2-2
V: TRBV29-1
D: -
size: -
CDR3: SVEWGTGELF

J: TRBJ2-2
V: TRBV12-3/TRBV12-4
D: TRBD1
size: -
CDR3: ASRHRDRGTGELL

J: TRBJ2-1
V: TRBV9
D: TRBD2
size: -
CDR3: ASSAEAPVVAGRNEQF

J: TRBJ2-7
V: TRBV7-6
D: -
size: few
CDR3: ASSRDEAYEQY

J: TRBJ2-4
V: TRBV4-3
D: -
size: -
CDR3: ASSPGGGAKNIQY

J: TRBJ2-7
V: TRBV27
D: TRBD2
size: -
CDR3: ASSFSGGFSYEQY

J: TRBJ1-2
V: TRBV12-3/TRBV12-4
D: -
size: few
CDR3: ASSVYGYT